This TCR beta chain was captured by sequencing in a study of blood T cell repertoires in COVID-19. Turning to the study itself: Acute and convalescent COVID-19 samples came from the United States, Italy and Spain.

TCRdb's table, derived via immunoSEQ multiplex PCR, lists solely in-frame clones and lacks some. The sample comprises nearly 80,000 clones, around 90% of which are singletons, and 0.77% rests with the top ten. This clone showed up just once. The material sequenced was peripheral blood. The source of this sequence is an elderly woman with acute or convalescent COVID-19.

The CDR3 nucleotides are TGCAGCGTGGCCCTTTCACAGGGGCCGAATGAGCAGTTCTTC. Protein sequence: CSVALSQGPNEQFF. The rearrangement joins TRBV29-1 to TRBJ2-1; TRBD1 matches 7 bases. The CDR3 runs 14 residues. Germline V gives CDR1 SQVTM, CDR2 ANQGSEA. Trimming cost V 6 bases and J 7 bases; bases outside gene matches: 12.